These 17 T cell receptor beta chains originate from one sample sequenced in a study of blood T cells in healthy people across ages (dated by TCRdb to about 2015). Receptor amplification or capture employed 5' RACE. The sample was run on an Illumina HiSeq 2500. A second PCR of roughly 6 to 11 cycles was run with a J-beta primer mix and a sample-barcoded 5' primer. TCRdb reprocessed the public reads (quality trimming at Q25 with fastp, clone calling with MiXCR) and kept in-frame beta chains. A single entry per CDR3 protein holds the most common genes and DNA from its merged rows. Present in this sample are about 1.5 million distinct CDR3 sequences, 35% to 45% of which were seen just once. 4% of the sample is taken by the ten largest. Material: blood. Receptor source: a young woman in good health.

V is TRBV2 and J is TRBJ2-1; D remains ambiguous. Germline lookup yields CDR1 SNHLY and CDR2 FYNNEI. The CDR3 covers 14 residues. Trimming stripped 0 bases from V and 9 bases from J, with 12 bases between. In DNA, the CDR3 is TGTGCCAGCAGTGAAGCTCCCGGTCGTCCTGAGCAGTTCTTC. Its translation: CASSEAPGRPEQFF.

J is TRBJ1-6 and V is TRBV12-3 or TRBV12-4; no clear D. CDR3 length: 12 amino acids. The V end was cut by 11 bases, the J end by 0 bases, with 5 bases between. CDR3 sequence reads: CAVGSYNSPLHF. The CDR3 DNA reads as TGTGCCGTGGGCTCCTATAATTCACCCCTCCACTTT.

The genes are TRBV20-1 and TRBJ2-5; 8 bases align to TRBD2. Trimming removed 6 bases from V and 3 bases from J; junction bases left unmatched: 6. Germline assignment: CDR1 DFQATT and CDR2 SNEGSKA (reference sequence). CDR3 length: 13 amino acids. The chain's CDR3 is CSARGLVKETQYF. As DNA, the CDR3 is TGCAGTGCCCGGGGACTAGTAAAAGAGACCCAGTACTTC.

This clonotype was counted a few times. The rearrangement uses TRBV29-1 and TRBJ1-1; the D gene is possibly TRBD1 (6 bases). The V end lost 6 bases, the J end lost 0 bases, and 14 bases lay between the germline ends. Germline V CDR1 and CDR2: SQVTM, ANQGSEA. This CDR3 contains 14 residues. The CDR3 loop reads CSVVLGTLNTEAFF. CDR3 nucleotides: TGCAGCGTCGTGTTGGGGACATTGAACACTGAAGCTTTCTTT.

The gene calls are TRBV9 and TRBJ2-5, with D possibly TRBD2 on 5 matching bases. CDR3 size: 14 residues. Per germline, CDR1 SGDLS and CDR2 YYNGEE. V was trimmed by 3 bases and J by 11 bases, leaving 20 bases between them. DNA of the CDR3: TGTGCCAGCAGCGCCCCCCCAGGAGGCAATGAGCAGTACTTC. Protein: CASSAPPGGNEQYF. The full variable domain, completed using reference TRBV9 and TRBJ2-5, is DSGVTQTPKHLITATGQRVTLRCSPRSGDLSVYWYQQSLDQGLQFLIQYYNGEERAKGNILERFSAQQFPDLHSELNLSSLELGDSALYFCASSAPPGGNEQYFGPGTRLLVL.

This clonotype came up once. The V call is TRBV6-2 or TRBV6-3, the J call TRBJ2-7; D possibly corresponds to TRBD2 (6 bases). CDR1 is MNHEY, CDR2 SVGEGT, per germline. The CDR3 contains 15 residues. V dropped 1 base and J dropped 1 base, with 11 bases sitting between them. The CDR3 DNA follows: TGTGCCAGCAGTTACTATCGGGACTTATCCTACGAGCAGTACTTC. Amino acid sequence: CASSYYRDLSYEQYF.

The chain is built from TRBV12-3 or TRBV12-4 and TRBJ1-3; D not certain. The V end was cut by 3 bases, the J end by 3 bases, with 12 bases between. The CDR3 extends over 15 amino acids. CDR3 sequence: CASSFSGSSGNTIYF. In nucleotides, the CDR3 is TGTGCCAGCAGTTTCTCCGGCTCGAGTGGAAACACCATATATTTT.

This rearrangement joins TRBV20-1 to TRBJ2-1; 8 bases are a match to TRBD2. Per the germline V gene, CDR1 is DFQATT and CDR2 is SNEGSKA (reference sequence). This CDR3 is built from 13 residues. The ends lost 4 bases at V and 8 bases at J; junction bases unmatched: 7. CDR3 amino acids: CSAKVAGRDEQFF. The DNA of the CDR3 is TGCAGTGCTAAAGTAGCGGGACGAGATGAGCAGTTCTTC.

The chain carries TRBV9 and TRBJ2-1; D is perhaps TRBD2 (5 bases). The J call may be in error: the DNA end matches TRBJ2-7 better. The CDR3 totals 15 residues. Germline V gene data show CDR1 as SGDLS and CDR2 as YYNGEE. For the CDR3, the DNA is TGTGCCAGCAGCATTGAGCGGAGCTCCTACAATGAGCAGTACTTC. It codes for CASSIERSSYNEQYF.

V and J are TRBV5-6 and TRBJ1-1; D is ambiguous. The CDR3 runs to 13 residues. The germline V gene has CDR1 SGHDT and CDR2 YYEEEE. Trimming stripped 4 bases from V and 1 base from J, with 8 bases between. This chain's CDR3 is CASSPIGNTEAFF. The CDR3 coding sequence is TGTGCCAGCAGCCCGATTGGGAACACTGAAGCTTTCTTT.

CDR3 sequence: CASNSWVRPEPQHF. CDR3 nucleotide sequence: TGTGCCAGCAACTCCTGGGTGAGACCGGAGCCCCAGCATTTT. This chain joins TRBV7-3 and TRBJ1-5, with no clear D. The germline V gene has CDR1 SGHTA and CDR2 FQGTGA. This CDR3 comprises 14 residues. V was pared by 7 bases and J by 8 bases, with 18 bases between.

This rearrangement joins TRBV20-1 to TRBJ2-3; no clear D. The V end lost 2 bases, the J end lost 2 bases, and 11 bases lay between the germline ends. Per germline, CDR1 DFQATT and CDR2 SNEGSKA (reference sequence). The CDR3 length is 14 residues. DNA of the CDR3: TGCAGTGCTAGAAGCCTCCAAGTCACAGATACGCAGTATTTT. Residues: CSARSLQVTDTQYF.

The rearrangement links TRBV6-5 to TRBJ1-2; D not certain. Germline lookup yields CDR1 MNHEY and CDR2 SVGAGI. V dropped 2 bases and J dropped 8 bases, with 12 bases sitting between them. The CDR3 extends over 13 amino acids. The CDR3 DNA follows: TGTGCCAGCAGTTACCGGGCAGGTTCAGGCTACACCTTC. It translates to CASSYRAGSGYTF.

This sequence joins TRBV9 and TRBJ2-2; 8 bases match TRBD2. The CDR3 is made up of 16 amino acids. Trimming cost V 4 bases and J 1 base; bases outside gene matches: 6. CDR1 and CDR2 (germline): SGDLS, YYNGEE. As DNA, the CDR3 is TGTGCCAGCAGCCTGGCAGCGGGGGAGAACACCGGGGAGCTGTTTTTT. This encodes CASSLAAGENTGELFF. The full variable domain, completed using reference TRBV9 and TRBJ2-2, is DSGVTQTPKHLITATGQRVTLRCSPRSGDLSVYWYQQSLDQGLQFLIQYYNGEERAKGNILERFSAQQFPDLHSELNLSSLELGDSALYFCASSLAAGENTGELFFGEGSRLTVL.

This chain joins TRBV20-1 and TRBJ2-3, with 10 positions matching TRBD2. This CDR3 is built from 17 residues. Germline CDR1 reads DFQATT; CDR2 reads SNEGSKA (reference sequence). J was trimmed by 0 bases and V by 0 bases; bases with no gene match: 6. CDR3 sequence reads: CSAREPLLAGSTDTQYF. In nucleotides, the CDR3 is TGCAGTGCTAGAGAGCCCCTACTAGCGGGAAGCACAGATACGCAGTATTTT.

This chain connects TRBV5-1 to TRBJ2-6, with no clear D. The CDR3 is 15 amino acids. The V end was cut by 0 bases, the J end by 0 bases, with 4 bases between. Germline lookup yields CDR1 SGHRS and CDR2 YFSETQ. The chain's CDR3 is CASSLVVSGANVLTF. The DNA for the CDR3 is TGCGCCAGCAGCTTGGTTGTCTCTGGGGCCAACGTCCTGACTTTC. The entire variable domain, with the rest obtained from reference TRBV5-1 and TRBJ2-6, is as follows: KAGVTQTPRYLIKTRGQQVTLSCSPISGHRSVSWYQQTPGQGLQFLFEYFSETQRNKGNFPGRFSGRQFSNSRSEMNVSTLELGDSALYLCASSLVVSGANVLTFGAGSRLTVL.

This clonotype was seen many times. The rearrangement joins TRBV12-3 or TRBV12-4 to TRBJ2-3, with D perhaps matching TRBD1 or TRBD2 (5 bases each). The CDR3 covers 18 residues. Trimming cost V 2 bases and J 2 bases, with 20 bases left between them. The CDR3 loop reads CASSLWIGALSHTDTQYF. The CDR3 bases are TGTGCCAGCAGTTTATGGATCGGGGCCCTGTCCCACACAGATACGCAGTATTTT.